This T cell receptor beta chain was retrieved from a study of blood T cell repertoires in COVID-19. The overall study: Samples came from the United States, Italy and Spain, spanning acute and convalescent COVID-19. PBMCs, B-cell-depleted T cells, or T cells provided the cDNA or gDNA that made up the material.

The authors' processing: Estimation of nucleated cell counts relied on the amplification of reference gene primers. Produced via immunoSEQ multiplex PCR; TCRdb's table is partial and in-frame only. That table supplies the V and J calls and clone size; D and trimming were determined from the DNA. The sample shows about 33,000 clones, about nine tenths of them seen only once. Germline V gene lookup returns CDR1 MDHEN and CDR2 SYDVKM. V lost 6 bases, J lost 6 bases, and 3 bases stayed unmatched. This CDR3 region has 13 residues. The genes are TRBV28 and TRBJ1-5; 9 bases match TRBD1. This TCR came from a man in his 60s with acute or convalescent COVID-19. What was sequenced was peripheral blood. CDR3 DNA: TGTGCCAGCAGAACAGGGGGCGTTCAGCCCCAGCATTTT. Translating gives CASRTGGVQPQHF.